Following are 5 T cell receptor beta chains from one sample sequenced in a study of shared clonotypes between healthy human individuals. Clones were sequenced by immunoSEQ multiplex PCR, and TCRdb holds only the in-frame ones, with some missing. Here the sample spans about 450,000 clones, more than 75% being singletons. Sequenced material: PBMCs. These receptors were taken from a woman aged 35 to 49 in good health. Some clones in this sample may be carry-over from other donors' samples.

The chain is built from TRBV18 and TRBJ1-2; 12 bases fit TRBD1. Germline V gives CDR1 KGHSH, CDR2 LQKENI. The V segment lost 2 bases and the J segment 5 bases; nucleotides outside the gene matches: 6. The CDR3 is made up of 16 amino acids. This chain's CDR3 is CASSPEGQGASYGYTF. The CDR3 coding sequence is TGTGCCAGCTCACCAGAGGGACAGGGGGCGTCGTATGGCTACACCTTC.

The V gene is TRBV10-3, the J gene TRBJ2-2; unclear D gene. In germline, CDR1 is ENHRY, CDR2 SYGVKD. V was shortened by 4 bases and J by 0 bases, with 6 bases between the two germline ends. This CDR3 contains 14 residues. The CDR3 DNA reads TGTGCCATCAGTGGACAAGCGAACACCGGGGAGCTGTTTTTT. The encoded protein is CAISGQANTGELFF.

This clone was seen only once. J is TRBJ2-2 and V is TRBV6-5; no clear D gene. Germline CDR1 reads MNHEY; CDR2 reads SVGAGI. The V gene lost 1 base and the J gene lost 5 bases, with 5 bases spanning the gap. The CDR3 is 13 amino acids. CDR3 DNA sequence: TGTGCCAGCAGTTACTGGGATACCGGGGAGCTGTTTTTT. This encodes CASSYWDTGELFF.

V gene TRBV19 combines with J gene TRBJ2-6, with TRBD2 matching over 8 bases. CDR1 and CDR2 (germline): LNHDA, SQIVND (reference sequence). The CDR3 extends over 20 amino acids. After removal of 6 bases from V and 0 bases from J, the junction contained 16 bases not matched to a gene. The CDR3 loop reads CASRPTAGESWDSGANVLTF. The CDR3 region has the DNA TGTGCCAGTAGACCGACAGCGGGGGAGTCTTGGGACTCTGGGGCCAACGTCCTGACTTTC.

This chain joins TRBV19 and TRBJ2-1, with D perhaps matching TRBD1 or TRBD2 (5 bases each). Trimming stripped 3 bases from V and 9 bases from J, with 15 bases between. This CDR3 region has 14 residues. Germline CDR1 and CDR2: LNHDA and SQIVND (reference sequence). The CDR3 DNA sequence: TGTGCCAGTAGTATTTCGGGACGGCTGAGTGAGCAGTTCTTC. It translates to CASSISGRLSEQFF.